Listed here is a single T cell receptor beta chain. For CDR3 and TCR beta VDJ profiling, genomic DNA was the template used. From the reads, TCRdb called clonotypes with MiXCR, one entry per CDR3 protein. The top ten clones hold 7.8% of a sample with 250,000 or so distinct CDR3 sequences, approximately 50% of them seen once. These data originate in a study of CD8+CD57+ T cells in acquired aplastic anemia. Those patients picked for sequencing had displayed CD8+CD57+ cell expansion on flow cytometry. CDR3 length equals 15 residues. Germline V gene sequence: CDR1 SGHVS, CDR2 FNYEAQ. V was cut by 2 bases and J by 6 bases, with 17 bases left in between.

The source is a human donor with aplastic anemia. Sequencing was carried out using sorted CD4+, CD8+, or CD8+CD57+ T cells (not recorded which) from PBMCs. The chain employs TRBV7-6 and TRBJ2-7; maybe TRBD1 (6 bases). In nucleotides, the CDR3 is TGTGCCAGCAGCTTAATCGTGTCCAGGGGAAGCGAGCAGTACTTC. This encodes CASSLIVSRGSEQYF.